This T cell receptor (beta chain) originates from a study of beta chain features in type 1 diabetes (dated by TCRdb to 2016 to 2019). Regarding the research as a whole: Patients and healthy donors did not differ in mean age, gender distribution, total cell number or subset yield. In the study, TCRB repertoires of sorted circulating CD4+ T cell subsets from recently diagnosed type 1 diabetes patients were compared with those of matched healthy donors. Regulatory and stem cell-like memory subsets were obtained from only 8 patients and roughly eight healthy donors, while naive and central memory subsets were obtained from all 30 or so donors. A total of around 110,000,000 sorted cells were examined across all samples, and RNA yield correlated strongly with the number of cells per subset. What the research found in general, with its limitations: Naive, central memory and regulatory TCRB repertoires appeared to be more alike among patients than among healthy donors. Because small numbers of individuals were included in the HLA sub-analyses, any influence of HLA type on TCRB rearrangement was left unresolved. In all four CD4+ subsets, TCRB CDR3 length was moderately but significantly shorter in type 1 diabetes patients. Because cDNA was sequenced instead of genomic DNA, highly expressing activated cells could be over-represented, though the groups showed no difference in activation or CD3 levels. Patients with type 1 diabetes made fewer insertions and deleted more nucleotides at VDJ recombination sites, implying thymic rearrangement abnormalities. Shorter templates might be favored by PCR, yet because patient and control samples were amplified and corrected together, any such skew would affect both groups equally.

In this sample, this clone turned up a few times. Its target antigen remains unknown. The input lacks base qualities; no much larger clone sits a single base away. From each donor, a single peripheral blood sample of approximately 120 mL on average was drawn into heparinised tubes. A BD FACSAria II was used to sort naive, central memory, regulatory and stem cell-like memory CD4+ T cells with a panel that included CD45RO, CCR7, CD25, CD127, CD95 and CD27. Every sorted population had a purity above 95%. PBMCs were isolated right away by Lymphoprep density gradient centrifugation and were stained directly, without culture. So that batch effects would be minimized, each experiment stained and sorted samples in pairs, pairing one healthy donor with one patient. V was cut back by 2 bases and J by 6 bases, leaving a gap of 7 bases between them. The CDR3 covers 12 residues, taking in both the cysteine and the phenylalanine. Left in the record is the CDR3 DNA by itself, 36 bases read in frame from the first base. The CDR1 and CDR2 encoded by the germline V gene are KGHSH and LQKENI.

All of the isolated RNA was reverse transcribed with the High Capacity cDNA Reverse Transcription Kit, so expressed TCRB transcripts were sequenced. Deep immunoSEQ sequencing was performed on naive, central memory and regulatory T cell samples, with an average of about 4 million total reads per sample. After sorted cells were lysed in RLT buffer, RNA was extracted with DNase-treated RNeasy Micro or Mini kits, with the choice depending on cell number. To prevent cross-contamination, every cell subset was processed on its own, while patient and healthy donor samples were processed together. Using the immunoSEQ multiplex PCR, TCRB sequences were amplified from cDNA into 87-bp fragments spanning the CDR3 region. Sequencing of the amplicons was performed on the Illumina HiSeq platform. Processing in the source paper ran as follows. Synthetic template baselines were used to correct PCR bias computationally, reads within Hamming distance 2 were collapsed together, and singletons that could not be merged were discarded. By aligning reads against IMGT, V, D and J genes, CDR3 length, and insertions or deletions at six rearrangement sites were assigned. Clonotype counts were normalized to sorted cell number within each subset before computing true diversity and Gini coefficients with the tcR R package. Repertoire sharing was quantified using the overlap coefficient calculated on TCRB nucleotide sequences. As a proxy for the pre-selection repertoire, out-of-frame TCRB sequences from naive cells were analyzed. Drawn from immuneACCESS, this table holds only the in-frame rearrangements with V and J called that TCRdb kept. Clones are partly lost; checked studies trace under half to an unresolved V gene and leave the rest unexplained. That table gives V, J and clone size, and the DNA gave D and trimming. For this sample there are 200,000 to 300,000 clones; approximately 10% appear just once. Roughly 0.017% of the sample goes to the ten largest clones.

The specimen was naive CD4+ T cells from blood. The intended sense of this specimen's cell subset or site label: true naive CD4+ T cells. The chain employs TRBV18 and TRBJ2-5; no D gene can be assigned with confidence. The clonotype originates from a man under 40 with type 1 diabetes. Read as DNA, the sequence is TGTGCCAGCTCACCATTGCGAAAGACCCAGTACTTC. It codes for CASSPLRKTQYF. With the portions outside the CDR3 filled from the reference TRBV18 and TRBJ2-5 genes, the complete variable region becomes NAGVMQNPRHLVRRRGQEARLRCSPMKGHSHVYWYRQLPEEGLKFMVYLQKENIIDESGMPKERFSAEFPKEGPSILRIQQVVRGDSAAYFCASSPLRKTQYFGPGTRLLVL.